The sequence of this TCR beta chain was determined in a study of control samples from healthy donors and cancer patients. The germline V gene encodes CDR1 WSHSY and CDR2 SAAADI. V dropped 11 bases and J dropped 0 bases, with 12 bases sitting between them. This CDR3 contains 13 residues. The assay was immunoSEQ multiplex PCR, and TCRdb's table has in-frame clones only and misses some. The sample has 150,000 or so clones, roughly 88% seen once. Sequenced: blood. This TCR was recovered from a woman under 40 in good health. The chain couples TRBV10-2 to TRBJ2-3; D uncertain. CDR3 loop: CAAKVPSTDTQYF. CDR3 bases: TGCGCCGCCAAGGTACCTAGCACAGATACGCAGTATTTT.